The 19 T cell receptor beta chains below come from one sample, sequenced in a study of blood T cell repertoires in COVID-19. Profiled with immunoSEQ multiplex PCR; TCRdb holds only in-frame clones, not every one. The table lists roughly 150,000 clones, roughly 80% of them singletons, with roughly 14% in the top ten. The sample comprised peripheral blood. These receptors were taken from a woman over 75 with acute or convalescent COVID-19.

This sequence joins TRBV5-1 and TRBJ2-7, with D perhaps TRBD1 (6 bases). Trimming removed 3 bases from V and 2 bases from J, with 9 bases in between. CDR1 and CDR2 from the germline V gene are SGHRS and YFSETQ. CDR3 length: 13 residues. CDR3 amino acids: CASSWDNTYEQYF. In DNA form, the CDR3 reads TGCGCCAGCAGCTGGGACAACACCTACGAGCAGTACTTC.

The chain has TRBV7-2 and TRBJ2-3; possibly TRBD2 for D (6 bases). V gave up 5 bases and J gave up 4 bases, with 16 bases separating them. CDR3 length: 15 amino acids. CDR1 is SGHTA, CDR2 FQGNSA, per germline. CDR3 sequence reads: CASSPRDSIPDTQYF. The CDR3 nucleotides are TGTGCCAGCAGCCCCCGGGACTCCATACCAGATACGCAGTATTTT.

The chain combines TRBV15 with TRBJ1-5; D may be TRBD1 (6 bases). V lost 1 base, J lost 3 bases, and 13 bases lay in between. CDR1 and CDR2 (germline): LNHNV, YYDKDF (reference sequence). CDR3 size: 16 residues. The CDR3: CATSRAGTPYNQPQHF. DNA for the CDR3: TGTGCCACCAGCAGAGCTGGGACACCCTACAATCAGCCCCAGCATTTT.

This clone has more than one count but fewer than ten. CDR3: CASSLEPGQGYGYTF. CDR3 nucleotides: TGCGCCAGCAGCCTAGAACCGGGACAGGGGTATGGCTACACCTTC. The rearrangement joins TRBV4-1 to TRBJ1-2, with 10 bases aligning to TRBD1. Germline V gene data show CDR1 as MGHRA and CDR2 as YSYEKL. The CDR3 spans 15 residues. The V and J ends lost 4 bases and 5 bases, in that order; junction bases with no gene match: 7.

This chain links TRBV19 with TRBJ2-1, with D perhaps TRBD2 (6 bases). This CDR3 spans 17 amino acids. The V gene lost 0 bases and the J gene lost 0 bases, with 12 bases spanning the gap. Germline assignment: CDR1 LNHDA and CDR2 SQIVND (reference sequence). CDR3 amino acids: CASSIDGRGFSYNEQFF. CDR3 DNA sequence: TGTGCCAGTAGTATAGATGGGCGGGGATTCTCCTACAATGAGCAGTTCTTC.

The rearrangement uses TRBV6-6 and TRBJ1-5; 8 nucleotides agree with TRBD1. This CDR3 contains 15 residues. V was pared by 8 bases and J by 2 bases, with 8 bases of the junction left unmatched. Germline V CDR1 and CDR2: MNHNY, SVGAGI (reference sequence). As DNA, the CDR3 is TGTGCCAGCGGACAGGGACTAATTGGCAATCAGCCCCAGCATTTT. It is translated as CASGQGLIGNQPQHF.

In DNA form, the CDR3 reads TGTGCCTGGAGTGTACGTGGACAGGGATTCCAGCCCCAGCATTTT. It yields the protein CAWSVRGQGFQPQHF. The genes are TRBV30 and TRBJ1-5; 8 bases align to TRBD1. Germline assignment: CDR1 GTSNPN and CDR2 SVGIG (reference sequence). CDR3 length equals 15 residues. J gave up 7 bases and V 0 bases, and 8 bases lay outside the gene matches.

This clone came up once. The chain carries TRBV6-5 and TRBJ2-3; weak D call: TRBD1 (6 bases). The CDR3 is made up of 15 amino acids. Germline V gives CDR1 MNHEY, CDR2 SVGAGI. V lost 6 bases and J lost 0, with 13 bases in between. DNA for the CDR3: TGTGCCAGCAGAGGACAGCAAACAAGCACAGATACGCAGTATTTT. This sequence encodes CASRGQQTSTDTQYF.

V usage is TRBV7-9 and J usage is TRBJ1-1; D gene ambiguous. The germline CDR1 and CDR2 sequences are SEHNR and FQNEAQ (reference sequence). The length of the CDR3 is 13 residues. The germline V and J ends were trimmed by 4 bases and 11 bases, with 17 bases remaining between them. The CDR3 DNA follows: TGTGCCAGCAGCTCCCTCGACGGCAGAGGCGCTTTCTTT. It is translated as CASSSLDGRGAFF.

J is TRBJ1-1 and V is TRBV6-2 or TRBV6-3; 10 nucleotides align to TRBD1. V trimming: 5 bases; J trimming: 4 bases; junction bases outside the gene matches: 7. The V gene's germline CDR1 is MNHEY and CDR2 SVGEGT. The CDR3 contains 15 residues. CDR3 coding DNA: TGTGCCAGCAGTAACCGGGACAGGGGTGGCACTGAAGCTTTCTTT. Amino acids: CASSNRDRGGTEAFF.

The V gene is TRBV20-1, the J gene TRBJ1-6, with a tentative D call TRBD1 (5 bases). CDR1 and CDR2 (germline): DFQATT, SNEGSKA (reference sequence). The CDR3 sequence is 13 residues long. Trimming shortened V by 3 bases and J by 11 bases, and 14 bases separated the two germline ends. The CDR3 DNA reads as TGCAGTGCTAGTTCACAGGCGTTCGCACCCCTCCACTTT. It is translated as CSASSQAFAPLHF.

V gene TRBV3-1 (or the pseudogene TRBV3-2) combines with J gene TRBJ1-5, with D hard to call. Germline V gene sequence: CDR1 LGHDT, CDR2 YNNKEL (reference sequence). Trimming took off 2 bases at V and 4 bases at J, with 6 bases between the two ends. This CDR3 spans 13 amino acids. This CDR3 is CASSQSPNQPQHF. The CDR3 DNA reads as TGTGCCAGCAGCCAAAGCCCGAATCAGCCCCAGCATTTT.

DNA of the CDR3: TGCGCCAGCAGCTTCGGAGCGGGGGGATCGAACACCGGGGAGCTGTTTTTT. This codes for CASSFGAGGSNTGELFF. The chain links TRBV5-1 to TRBJ2-2, with 9 bases lining up with TRBD2. Trimming at V came to 2 bases and at J to 0 bases, leaving 5 bases not matched to a gene. The CDR3 totals 17 residues. Germline V gene lookup returns CDR1 SGHRS and CDR2 YFSETQ.

This clone is a singleton in its sample. One end of the junction varies from germline; a read error may be responsible. The rearrangement joins TRBV7-7 to TRBJ2-1; D possibly corresponds to TRBD1 (5 bases). Germline V gene data show CDR1 as SSHAT and CDR2 as FNYEAQ (reference sequence). CDR3 length: 15 amino acids. CDR3 protein: CASSRVQGSYNEQFF. The CDR3 DNA reads as TGTGCTAGCAGCCGCGTGCAGGGCTCCTACAATGAGCAGTTCTTC.

The V and J genes are TRBV5-1 and TRBJ1-1, with TRBD1 matching 11 bases. CDR1 and CDR2 from the germline V gene are SGHRS and YFSETQ. The CDR3 totals 17 residues. The V gene end was trimmed by 1 base and the J gene end by 1 base; junction bases not matched to a gene: 6. This CDR3 is CASSLRLGQGGNTEAFF. DNA of the CDR3: TGCGCCAGCAGCTTGCGGTTGGGACAGGGGGGGAACACTGAAGCTTTCTTT.

The chain carries TRBV4-1 and TRBJ1-4, with a tentative D call TRBD1 (5 bases). V lost 4 bases to trimming and J lost 0 bases, with 9 bases between them. This CDR3 region has 15 residues. Germline V lookup: CDR1 MGHRA, CDR2 YSYEKL. CDR3 region: CASSRTQATNEKLFF. CDR3 DNA: TGCGCCAGCAGCCGAACACAGGCAACTAATGAAAAACTGTTTTTT.

This chain joins TRBV28 and TRBJ2-2; 8 bases are shared with TRBD2. Germline V gene lookup returns CDR1 MDHEN and CDR2 SYDVKM. The CDR3 spans 15 residues. Trimming at V came to 3 bases and at J to 6 bases, leaving 6 bases not matched to a gene. The CDR3 loop is CASSFGRAVSGELFF. The CDR3 nucleotides read TGTGCCAGCAGTTTCGGGAGGGCCGTGTCCGGGGAGCTGTTTTTT.

The chain links TRBV28 to TRBJ2-7; 15 bases match TRBD2. Germline CDR1 MDHEN, CDR2 SYDVKM. This CDR3 comprises 16 residues. Losses at the gene ends were 6 bases for V and 0 bases for J; bases not matched to a gene: 3. Here the CDR3 reads CASRGTSGRSSYEQYF. CDR3 in DNA: TGTGCCAGCAGGGGGACTAGCGGGAGGAGCTCCTACGAGCAGTACTTC. The whole variable domain, remainder taken from reference TRBV28 and TRBJ2-7, is DVKVTQSSRYLVKRTGEKVFLECVQDMDHENMFWYRQDPGLGLRLIYFSYDVKMKEKGDIPEGYSVSREKKERFSLILESASTNQTSMYLCASRGTSGRSSYEQYFGPGTRLTVT.

The V and J genes are TRBV6-5 and TRBJ1-2; maybe TRBD1 (5 bases). The germline CDR1 and CDR2 sequences are MNHEY and SVGAGI. The CDR3 contains 15 residues. V dropped 2 bases and J dropped 4 bases, with 14 bases sitting between them. The CDR3 region has the DNA TGTGCCAGCAGTTACGGAGGGGTCGGGACCTATGGCTACACCTTC. Encoded protein: CASSYGGVGTYGYTF.